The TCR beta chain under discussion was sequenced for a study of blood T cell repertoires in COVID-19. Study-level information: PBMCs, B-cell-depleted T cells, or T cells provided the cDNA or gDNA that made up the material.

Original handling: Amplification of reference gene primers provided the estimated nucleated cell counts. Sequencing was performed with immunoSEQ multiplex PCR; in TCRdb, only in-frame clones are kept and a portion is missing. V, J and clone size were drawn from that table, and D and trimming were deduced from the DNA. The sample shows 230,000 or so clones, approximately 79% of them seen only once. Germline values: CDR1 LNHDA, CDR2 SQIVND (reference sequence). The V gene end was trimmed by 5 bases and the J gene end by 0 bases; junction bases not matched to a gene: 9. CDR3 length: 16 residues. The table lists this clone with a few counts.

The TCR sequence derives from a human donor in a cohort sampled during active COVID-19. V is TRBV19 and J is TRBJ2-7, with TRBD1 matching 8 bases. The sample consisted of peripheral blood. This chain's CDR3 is CASSASGQGFSYEQYF. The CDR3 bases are TGTGCCAGTAGTGCCTCTGGACAGGGATTCTCCTACGAGCAGTACTTC.